The 17 T cell receptor beta chains below all came from one sample that was sequenced in a study of shared clonotypes between healthy human individuals. Profiling relied on immunoSEQ multiplex PCR, and the TCRdb table lists in-frame clones only, not all of them. The sample consists of roughly 2,000,000 clones, about 95% of them appearing once. In the naive CD8 group, cells lacked CD45RO and were positively selected for CCR7, so terminally differentiated effector memory CD45RA+ cells were left out. Input material: naive CD8+ T cells sorted from blood. The receptors were sampled from a young man in good health.

This chain uses TRBV7-2 with TRBJ2-7, with 12 positions matching TRBD1. The CDR3 is made up of 15 amino acids. The germline V gene encodes CDR1 SGHTA and CDR2 FQGNSA. Losses at the gene ends were 2 bases for V and 5 bases for J; bases not matched to a gene: 4. The CDR3 is CASSLRDRGLDEQYF. The CDR3 nucleotides are TGTGCCAGCAGCTTAAGGGACAGGGGGCTAGACGAGCAGTACTTC.

The chain joins TRBV27 to TRBJ1-2; D is possibly TRBD1 (5 bases). The CDR3 length is 14 residues. Trimming removed 5 bases from V and 1 base from J, with 11 bases in between. Germline-derived CDR1 and CDR2 are MNHEY and SMNVEV (reference sequence). CDR3 DNA: TGTGCCAGCAGTCAGGGAGCGGGTAACTATGGCTACACCTTC. It translates to CASSQGAGNYGYTF.

The CDR3 spells CASSPRGWDTQYF. The CDR3 DNA is TGTGCCAGTAGTCCCAGGGGATGGGATACGCAGTATTTT. The rearrangement uses TRBV19 and TRBJ2-3, with D possibly TRBD1 on 6 matching bases. Germline assignment: CDR1 LNHDA and CDR2 SQIVND (reference sequence). This CDR3 is 13 amino acids long. The germline V and J ends were trimmed by 5 bases and 6 bases, with 12 bases remaining between them.

The gene calls are TRBV25-1 and TRBJ1-3; a possible D gene is TRBD1 (6 bases). The CDR3 sequence is 14 residues long. V gave up 3 bases and J gave up 3 bases, with 9 bases separating them. The germline gives CDR1 MGHDK, CDR2 SYGVNS. The CDR3 reads CASSDSGVGNTIYF. Written as DNA, the CDR3 is TGTGCCAGCAGTGACTCAGGGGTTGGAAACACCATATATTTT. The full variable domain, with the rest looked up from reference TRBV25-1 and TRBJ1-3, is EADIYQTPRYLVIGTGKKITLECSQTMGHDKMYWYQQDPGMELHLIHYSYGVNSTEKGDLSSESTVSRIRTEHFPLTLESARPSHTSQYLCASSDSGVGNTIYFGEGSWLTVV.

The chain joins TRBV7-9 to TRBJ1-1; no definite D call. The CDR3 is 12 amino acids. From germline, CDR1 is SEHNR and CDR2 FQNEAQ (reference sequence). V gave up 7 bases and J gave up 6 bases, with 12 bases separating them. The CDR3 loop reads CASNRPGPEAFF. CDR3 coding DNA: TGTGCCAGCAACCGACCGGGCCCTGAAGCTTTCTTT.

The chain couples TRBV7-9 to TRBJ2-3; perhaps TRBD2 as D (6 bases). The CDR3 length is 16 residues. Germline loops: CDR1 SEHNR, CDR2 FQNEAQ (reference sequence). V lost 3 bases, J lost 6 bases, and 19 bases lay in between. CDR3 nucleotides: TGTGCCAGCAGCTTGGGATCTGGGGGGAAATCTGATACGCAGTATTTT. This gives the protein CASSLGSGGKSDTQYF.

The V and J genes are TRBV27 and TRBJ2-3, with 15 bases identical to TRBD2. Germline V gives CDR1 MNHEY, CDR2 SMNVEV (reference sequence). The junction had 12 bases not matched to a gene; V was cut back by 10 bases and J by 1 base. This CDR3 is 18 amino acids long. CDR3 coding DNA: TGTGCCACCGGGACTAGCGGGAGGAGTCCGTACGGCACAGATACGCAGTATTTT. Translating gives CATGTSGRSPYGTDTQYF.

This clone has a single count. This chain joins TRBV5-6 and TRBJ2-3, with D hard to call. Germline lookup yields CDR1 SGHDT and CDR2 YYEEEE. This CDR3 is 15 amino acids long. Trimming took off 1 base at V and 0 bases at J, with 9 bases between the two ends. The CDR3, as DNA: TGTGCCAGCAGCTTGAATTTCGCGAGCACAGATACGCAGTATTTT. Encoded protein: CASSLNFASTDTQYF.

J is TRBJ1-5 and V is TRBV7-9; 7 nucleotides match TRBD1. The CDR3 length is 16 residues. The V gene's germline CDR1 is SEHNR and CDR2 FQNEAQ (reference sequence). The ends lost 1 base at V and 4 bases at J; junction bases unmatched: 7. The CDR3 spells CASSLGGRGANQPQHF. DNA for the CDR3: TGTGCCAGCAGCTTAGGTGGCAGGGGGGCGAATCAGCCCCAGCATTTT. Combining the CDR3 with reference TRBV7-9 and TRBJ1-5 gives the whole variable domain DTGVSQNPRHKITKRGQNVTFRCDPISEHNRLYWYRQTLGQGPEFLTYFQNEAQLEKSRLLSDRFSAERPKGSFSTLEIQRTEQGDSAMYLCASSLGGRGANQPQHFGDGTRLSIL.

The chain joins TRBV25-1 to TRBJ2-3; D not certain. The CDR3 extends over 14 amino acids. Germline V gene lookup returns CDR1 MGHDK and CDR2 SYGVNS. V was trimmed by 4 bases and J by 0 bases, leaving 8 bases between them. The DNA for the CDR3 is TGTGCCAGCAGTGGATCAGCGAGCACAGATACGCAGTATTTT. It encodes CASSGSASTDTQYF.

A remark on this clone: The same CDR3 is also encoded by other DNA sequences in this sample. The chain is built from TRBV27 and TRBJ2-2; 7 positions agree with TRBD2. The V and J ends lost 3 bases and 5 bases, in that order; junction bases with no gene match: 9. The V gene's germline CDR1 is MNHEY and CDR2 SMNVEV (reference sequence). The CDR3 contains 16 residues. CDR3 amino acids: CASSLSLGGSTGELFF. Here the CDR3 DNA reads TGTGCCAGCAGTTTGAGTCTCGGGGGGAGTACCGGGGAGCTGTTTTTT.

The V gene is TRBV27, the J gene TRBJ2-1, with 7 bases fitting TRBD2. The CDR3 loop spans 16 amino acids. V was clipped by 5 bases and J by 3 bases; unmatched bases: 10. The germline gives CDR1 MNHEY, CDR2 SMNVEV (reference sequence). CDR3 amino acids: CASSPRGSLLYNEQFF. CDR3 nucleotides: TGTGCCAGCAGTCCGCGGGGGAGCCTCCTCTACAATGAGCAGTTCTTC.

This clone appeared a few times. CDR3 region: CASSDGPNTEAFF. CDR3 in DNA: TGTGCCAGTAGCGACGGCCCGAACACTGAAGCTTTCTTT. The chain links TRBV19 to TRBJ1-1; D is uncertain. Trimming pared 6 bases from V and 1 base from J, leaving 9 bases between. The CDR3 has 13 amino acids. Per the germline V gene, CDR1 is LNHDA and CDR2 is SQIVND (reference sequence).

This clone was recorded once. This chain links TRBV28 with TRBJ1-2; TRBD1 matches 11 bases. Germline V lookup: CDR1 MDHEN, CDR2 SYDVKM. The CDR3 is 14 amino acids. V lost 3 bases to trimming and J lost 7 bases; unmatched junction nucleotides: 4. In nucleotides, the CDR3 is TGTGCCAGCAGTTTGGGACAGGGGGATTTTGGCTACACCTTC. It yields the protein CASSLGQGDFGYTF.

This chain links TRBV7-9 with TRBJ2-3; D unresolved. Germline V gene sequence: CDR1 SEHNR, CDR2 FQNEAQ (reference sequence). V lost 2 bases, J lost 2 bases, and 8 bases lay in between. CDR3 length equals 14 residues. DNA for the CDR3: TGTGCCAGCAGCTTACGGCGGATCACAGATACGCAGTATTTT. As protein: CASSLRRITDTQYF.

As regards this clone: In the same sample, other DNA sequences code for this CDR3. The V call is TRBV7-6, the J call TRBJ2-7, with a tentative D call TRBD2 (6 bases). Germline V gene lookup returns CDR1 SGHVS and CDR2 FNYEAQ. The CDR3 sequence is 14 residues long. Between the trimmed V and J ends, which lost 8 bases and 2 bases, there was a span of 16 bases. Here the CDR3 reads CASSPLTGAYEQYF. The CDR3 region has the DNA TGTGCCAGCTCACCCTTGACGGGAGCCTACGAGCAGTACTTC.

Regarding this clone: A much larger clonotype is one base distant, so this may be a read error. This sample includes further DNA sequences coding for the same CDR3. The genes are TRBV27 and TRBJ2-2; D gene unclear. The CDR3 spans 12 residues. V was shortened by 2 bases and J by 5 bases, with 3 bases between the two germline ends. Germline values: CDR1 MNHEY, CDR2 SMNVEV (reference sequence). CDR3 sequence reads: CASSLGTGELFF. The CDR3 coding sequence is TGTGCCAGCAGTTTAGGGACCGGGGAGCTGTTTTTT.